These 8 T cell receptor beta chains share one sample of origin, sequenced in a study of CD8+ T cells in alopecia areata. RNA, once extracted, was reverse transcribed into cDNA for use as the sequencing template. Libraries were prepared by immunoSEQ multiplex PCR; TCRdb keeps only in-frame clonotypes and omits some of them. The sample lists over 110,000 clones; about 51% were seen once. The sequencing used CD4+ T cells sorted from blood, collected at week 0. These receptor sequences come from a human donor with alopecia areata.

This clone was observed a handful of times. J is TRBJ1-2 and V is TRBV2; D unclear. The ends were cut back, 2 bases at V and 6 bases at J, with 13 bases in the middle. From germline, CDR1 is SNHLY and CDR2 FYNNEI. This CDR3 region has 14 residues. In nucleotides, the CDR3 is TGTGCCAGCAGTGAACCGAGGAGCGAAAATGGCTACACCTTC. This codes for CASSEPRSENGYTF.

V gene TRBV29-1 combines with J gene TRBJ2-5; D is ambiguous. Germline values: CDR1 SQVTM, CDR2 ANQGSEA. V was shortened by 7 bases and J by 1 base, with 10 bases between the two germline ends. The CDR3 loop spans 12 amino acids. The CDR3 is CSADPSQETQYF. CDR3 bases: TGCAGCGCAGATCCTTCCCAAGAGACCCAGTACTTC.

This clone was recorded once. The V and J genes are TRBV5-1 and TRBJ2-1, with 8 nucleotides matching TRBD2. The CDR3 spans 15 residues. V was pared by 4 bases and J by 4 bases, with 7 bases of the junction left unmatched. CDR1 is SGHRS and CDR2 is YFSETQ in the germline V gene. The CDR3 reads CASSTGTRRYNEQFF. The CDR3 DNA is TGCGCCAGCAGCACCGGGACTAGACGATACAATGAGCAGTTCTTC.

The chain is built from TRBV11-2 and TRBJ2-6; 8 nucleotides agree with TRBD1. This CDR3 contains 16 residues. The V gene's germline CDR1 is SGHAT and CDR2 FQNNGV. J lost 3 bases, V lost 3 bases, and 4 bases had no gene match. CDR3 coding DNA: TGTGCCAGCAGCTTGCAGACAGGGGTTGGGGCCAACGTCCTGACTTTC. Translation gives CASSLQTGVGANVLTF.

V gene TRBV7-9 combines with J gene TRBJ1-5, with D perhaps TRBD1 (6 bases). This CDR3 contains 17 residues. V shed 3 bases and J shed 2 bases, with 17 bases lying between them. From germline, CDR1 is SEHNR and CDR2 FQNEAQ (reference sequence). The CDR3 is CASSFLPTRGGNQPQHF. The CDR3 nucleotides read TGTGCCAGCAGCTTCCTCCCAACCAGGGGTGGCAATCAGCCCCAGCATTTT. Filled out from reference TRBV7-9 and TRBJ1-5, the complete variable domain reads DTGVSQNPRHKITKRGQNVTFRCDPISEHNRLYWYRQTLGQGPEFLTYFQNEAQLEKSRLLSDRFSAERPKGSFSTLEIQRTEQGDSAMYLCASSFLPTRGGNQPQHFGDGTRLSIL.

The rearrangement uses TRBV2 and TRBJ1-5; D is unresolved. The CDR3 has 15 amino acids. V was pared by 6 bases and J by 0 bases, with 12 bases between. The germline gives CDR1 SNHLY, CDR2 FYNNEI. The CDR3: CASSDDGLSNQPQHF. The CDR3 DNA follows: TGTGCCAGCAGCGACGACGGTCTTAGCAATCAGCCCCAGCATTTT.

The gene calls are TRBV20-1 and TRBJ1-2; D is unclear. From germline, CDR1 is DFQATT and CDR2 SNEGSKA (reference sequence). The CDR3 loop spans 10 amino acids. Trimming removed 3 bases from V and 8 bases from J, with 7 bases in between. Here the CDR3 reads CSASAGGYTF. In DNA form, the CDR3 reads TGCAGTGCTAGCGCAGGAGGCTACACCTTC.

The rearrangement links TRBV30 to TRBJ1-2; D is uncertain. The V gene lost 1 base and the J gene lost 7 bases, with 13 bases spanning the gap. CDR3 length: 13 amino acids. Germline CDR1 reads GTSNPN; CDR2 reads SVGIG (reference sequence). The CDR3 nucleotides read TGTGCCTGGAGTGCAATGGGATATGGTGGCTACACCTTC. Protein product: CAWSAMGYGGYTF.